This TCR beta chain was identified during a study of beta chain features in type 1 diabetes. Concerning this clone: Its target is unknown. Its ends do not fully match the called genes, so a read error is possible.

Sorting gave populations that all exceeded 98% purity. TCRB transcripts that were expressed got sequenced, as all of the isolated RNA had been reverse transcribed. Libraries were prepared by immunoSEQ multiplex PCR; TCRdb keeps only in-frame clonotypes and omits some of them. Seen here are 200,000 to 300,000 clones, roughly 20% observed once, and the top ten hold about 0.028%. Study-level results: Among patients with Type 1 diabetes, TCRB CDR3s were moderately but significantly shorter in every one of the four CD4+ subsets. Naive, central memory and Treg TCRB repertoires appeared more alike in patients than in healthy donors.

The sequence came from a woman aged 35 to 49 with type 1 diabetes. Sequencing was done on a sample of naive CD4+ T cells from blood.

The CDR3 bases are TGCGCCACCAGCGGGGGGGCTGGGGCCAACGTCCTGACTTTC. Amino acids: CATSGGAGANVLTF. V gene TRBV5-1 combines with J gene TRBJ2-6; 10 nucleotides align to TRBD2. The CDR3 consists of 14 residues. Germline V CDR1 and CDR2: SGHRS, YFSETQ.